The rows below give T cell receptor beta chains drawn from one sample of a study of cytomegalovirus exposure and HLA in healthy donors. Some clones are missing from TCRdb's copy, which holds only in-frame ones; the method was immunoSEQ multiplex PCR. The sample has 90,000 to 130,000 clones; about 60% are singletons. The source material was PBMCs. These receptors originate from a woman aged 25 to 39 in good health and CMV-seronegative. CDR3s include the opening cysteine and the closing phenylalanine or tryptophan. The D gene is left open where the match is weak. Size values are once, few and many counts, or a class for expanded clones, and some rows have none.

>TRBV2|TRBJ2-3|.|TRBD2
CASSAGLAFTDTQYF
TGTGCCAGCAGCGCAGGACTAGCTTTCACAGATACGCAGTATTTT
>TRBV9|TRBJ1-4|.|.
CASSVDTGPEKLFF
TGTGCCAGCAGCGTAGATACAGGGCCTGAAAAACTGTTTTTT
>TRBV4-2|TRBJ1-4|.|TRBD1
CASSPRTGVNEKLFF
TGTGCCAGCAGCCCTCGGACAGGCGTTAATGAAAAACTGTTTTTT
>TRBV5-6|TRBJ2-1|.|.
CASSLDRGNSYNEQFF
TGTGCCAGCAGCTTGGACCGCGGGAACTCCTACAATGAGCAGTTCTTC
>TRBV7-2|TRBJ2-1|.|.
CASTQSPMGDEQFF
TGTGCCAGCACCCAAAGCCCCATGGGCGATGAGCAGTTCTTC
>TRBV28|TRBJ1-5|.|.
CASSLQSVNQPQHF
TGTGCCAGCAGTTTACAGTCTGTTAATCAGCCCCAGCATTTT
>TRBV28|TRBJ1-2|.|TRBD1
CASTSTRDRGRYGYTF
TGTGCCAGCACCTCGACCAGGGACAGGGGTCGGTATGGCTACACCTTC
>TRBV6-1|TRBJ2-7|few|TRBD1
CASRGAGQGMDEQYF
TGTGCCAGCAGGGGAGCGGGACAGGGAATGGACGAGCAGTACTTC
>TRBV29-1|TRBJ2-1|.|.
CSAYSGLNSYNEQFF
TGCAGCGCGTACAGCGGGCTAAACTCCTACAATGAGCAGTTCTTC
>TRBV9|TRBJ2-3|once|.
CASSVVGDGTDTQYF
TGTGCCAGCAGCGTAGTAGGGGATGGCACAGATACGCAGTATTTT
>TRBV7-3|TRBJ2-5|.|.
CASSLFGGANQETQYF
TGTGCCAGCAGCTTATTCGGAGGGGCTAACCAAGAGACCCAGTACTTC
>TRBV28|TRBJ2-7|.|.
CASSLKGYEQYF
TGTGCCAGCAGTTTAAAGGGGTACGAGCAGTACTTC
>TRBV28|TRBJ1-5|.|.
CASSFPGSQVGQPQHF
TGTGCCAGCAGTTTCCCGGGATCGCAAGTCGGTCAGCCCCAGCATTTT
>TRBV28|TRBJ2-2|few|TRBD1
CASWGQDIGELFF
TGTGCCAGCTGGGGACAGGACATCGGGGAGCTGTTTTTT
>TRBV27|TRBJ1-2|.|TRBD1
CASSPGTGFWRTNYGYTF
TGTGCCAGCAGTCCCGGGACAGGTTTTTGGCGGACTAACTATGGCTACACCTTC
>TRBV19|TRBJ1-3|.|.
CASSIGGPGNTIYF
TGTGCCAGTAGTATAGGAGGCCCCGGAAACACCATATATTTT
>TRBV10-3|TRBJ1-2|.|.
CAVDRGSYGYTF
TGTGCCGTCGACCGAGGGTCATATGGCTACACCTTC
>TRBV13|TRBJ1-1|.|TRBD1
CASSRTGVNTEAFF
TGTGCCAGCAGCCGTACAGGGGTGAACACTGAAGCTTTCTTT
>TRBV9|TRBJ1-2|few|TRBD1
CASDRGFDGYTF
TGTGCCAGCGACAGGGGCTTTGATGGCTACACCTTC
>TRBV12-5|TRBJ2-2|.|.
CASDNRLVLFISGELFF
TGTGCTAGTGACAACAGACTAGTCTTATTCATTTCCGGGGAGCTGTTTTTT
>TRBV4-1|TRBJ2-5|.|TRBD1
CASSQEQGPWETQYF
TGCGCCAGCAGCCAAGAACAGGGGCCTTGGGAGACCCAGTACTTC
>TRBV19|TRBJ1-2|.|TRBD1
CASSPGQGGRNYGYTF
TGTGCCAGTAGTCCGGGACAGGGTGGTAGGAACTATGGCTACACCTTC
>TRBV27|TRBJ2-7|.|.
CASSLSGPYEQYF
TGTGCCAGCAGTTTATCTGGCCCCTACGAGCAGTACTTC
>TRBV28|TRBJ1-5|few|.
CASRIRDFPWYSNQPQHF
TGTGCCAGCAGAATCAGGGACTTCCCGTGGTATAGCAATCAGCCCCAGCATTTT
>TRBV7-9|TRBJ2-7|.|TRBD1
CASSPTGAYEQYF
TGTGCCAGCAGCCCGACAGGGGCCTACGAGCAGTACTTC
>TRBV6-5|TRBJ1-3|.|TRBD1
CASSADRGGNTIYF
TGTGCCAGCAGCGCGGACAGGGGTGGAAACACCATATATTTT
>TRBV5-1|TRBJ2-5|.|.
CASSLVETQYF
TGCGCCAGCAGTTTAGTCGAGACCCAGTACTTC
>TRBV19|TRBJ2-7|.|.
CASSIGSEGAYEQYF
TGTGCCAGTAGTATAGGCTCGGAGGGCGCCTACGAGCAGTACTTC
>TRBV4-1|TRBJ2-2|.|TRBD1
CASSHNRGNTGELFF
TGCGCCAGCAGCCATAACAGGGGGAACACCGGGGAGCTGTTTTTT
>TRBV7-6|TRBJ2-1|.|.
CASSLAGTVESSYNEQFF
TGTGCCAGCAGCTTAGCGGGTACTGTGGAGAGCTCCTACAATGAGCAGTTCTTC
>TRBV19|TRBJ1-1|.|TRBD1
CASKGAVTEAFF
TGTGCCAGTAAGGGGGCCGTAACTGAAGCTTTCTTT
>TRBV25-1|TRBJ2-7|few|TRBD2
CASSGLGGTSGSYEQYF
TGTGCCAGCAGTGGGCTGGGGGGGACTAGCGGGAGTTACGAGCAGTACTTC
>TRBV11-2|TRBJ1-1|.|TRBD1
CASSFTSGGNAEAFF
TGTGCCAGCAGCTTTACGTCAGGGGGGAACGCTGAAGCTTTCTTT
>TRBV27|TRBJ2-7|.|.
CASSFPGGYEQYF
TGTGCCAGCAGTTTCCCCGGGGGTTACGAGCAGTACTTC
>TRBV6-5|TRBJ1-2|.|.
CASSGGVPYGYTF
TGTGCCAGCAGTGGGGGGGTCCCCTATGGCTACACCTTC
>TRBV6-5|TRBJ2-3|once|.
CASSYSLATSTDTQYF
TGTGCCAGCAGTTACTCTCTAGCAACTAGCACAGATACGCAGTATTTT
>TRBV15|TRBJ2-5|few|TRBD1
CATSRDPGQQETQYF
TGTGCCACCAGCAGAGACCCGGGACAGCAAGAGACCCAGTACTTC
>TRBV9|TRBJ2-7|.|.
CASSPQLADYEQYF
TGTGCCAGCAGCCCCCAACTAGCAGACTACGAGCAGTACTTC
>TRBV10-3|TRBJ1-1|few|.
CATRHTNTEAFF
TGTGCCACTCGCCACACGAACACTGAAGCTTTCTTT
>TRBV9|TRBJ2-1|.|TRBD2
CASSEGTSPDSYNEQFF
TGTGCCAGCAGCGAGGGGACTAGCCCGGACTCCTACAATGAGCAGTTCTTC
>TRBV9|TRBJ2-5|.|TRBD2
CASSGPRMGGRETQYF
TGTGCCAGCAGCGGACCTCGGATGGGAGGGCGGGAGACCCAGTACTTC
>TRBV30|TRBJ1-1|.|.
CAWSEAEVTEAFF
TGTGCCTGGAGTGAAGCGGAAGTCACTGAAGCTTTCTTT
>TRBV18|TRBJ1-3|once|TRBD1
CASSPPNRGGNTIYF
TGTGCCAGCTCACCACCTAACAGGGGAGGAAACACCATATATTTT